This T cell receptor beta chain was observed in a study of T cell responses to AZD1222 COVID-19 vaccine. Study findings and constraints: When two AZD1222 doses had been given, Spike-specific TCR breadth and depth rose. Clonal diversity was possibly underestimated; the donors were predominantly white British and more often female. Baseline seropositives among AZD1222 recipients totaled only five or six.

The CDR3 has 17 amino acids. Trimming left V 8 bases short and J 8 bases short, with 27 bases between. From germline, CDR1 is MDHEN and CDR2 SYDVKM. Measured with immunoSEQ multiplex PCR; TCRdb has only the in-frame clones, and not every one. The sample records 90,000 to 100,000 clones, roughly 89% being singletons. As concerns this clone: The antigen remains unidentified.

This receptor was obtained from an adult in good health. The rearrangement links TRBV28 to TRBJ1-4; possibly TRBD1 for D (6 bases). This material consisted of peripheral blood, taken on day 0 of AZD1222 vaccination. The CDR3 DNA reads TGTGCCAGCCTTGCCACAGGGTATTTTAATTTTAAGGAAAAACTGTTTTTT. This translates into CASLATGYFNFKEKLFF.